Below, one TCR beta chain is given with its context. The sample belongs to a study of T cells in Graves' hyperthyroidism and ophthalmopathy. Template material for amplifying TCR beta CDR3 regions consisted of RNA transcripts. RT-PCR in the first round (using the HTBI primer set) targeted the TCR CDR3. TCRdb called the multiplex PCR reads again in MiXCR, with one record for every CDR3 protein. Among about 640,000 distinct CDR3 sequences, approximately 14% were seen once, and the ten largest hold around 12%. The V and J ends lost 4 bases and 6 bases respectively, with 13 bases between them. CDR3 length: 13 residues. Germline loops: CDR1 MGHDK, CDR2 SYGVNS. Patients were excluded for uncontrolled infection, other autoimmune disease, pregnancy or lactation. Using 10 ml of fresh peripheral blood, PBMCs were prepared.

V is TRBV25-1 and J is TRBJ2-7; TRBD1 might be the D (6 bases). This TCR came from a woman aged 45-60 years with Graves' ophthalmopathy. Sequenced: blood. CDR3 nucleotide sequence: TGTGCCAGCAGTGCGGACAGACCAGGCGAGCAGTACTTC. Protein sequence: CASSADRPGEQYF.